The rows below give T cell receptor beta chains drawn from one sample of a study of chemoradiotherapy in HPV16-positive cancers. Profiling relied on immunoSEQ multiplex PCR, and the TCRdb table lists in-frame clones only, not all of them. Altogether several thousand clones are present, 77% being singletons, with the ten largest covering roughly 6.4%. This specimen was tumor tissue, taken from a patient who underwent chemoradiotherapy. These receptors were taken from a human donor with HPV-associated anogenital cancer. The CDR3 runs from the conserved cysteine through the conserved F or W. Fields, in order: J gene, V gene, clone size, D gene, CDR3 DNA, CDR3 protein. A D gene is named only where the DNA matches it firmly. For some rows the clone size is stated as once, few or many, or as a class when expanded; others skip it.

TRBJ1-1	TRBV19	-	TRBD1	TGTGCCAGTAGCCAGGACAGGGTGAACACTGAAGCTTTCTTT	CASSQDRVNTEAFF
TRBJ2-1	TRBV7-3	-	TRBD1	TGTGCCAGCAGCTTAAAGACAGGGGCGGATGAGCAGTTCTTC	CASSLKTGADEQFF
TRBJ2-2	TRBV2	-	-	TGTGCCAGCAGGTTGGACAGGAACACCGGGGAGCTGTTTTTT	CASRLDRNTGELFF
TRBJ1-5	TRBV27	few	TRBD1	TGTGCCAGCAGGCAGATGGGACAGGGTGGTCAGCCCCAGCATTTT	CASRQMGQGGQPQHF
TRBJ2-7	TRBV10-1	-	-	TGCGCCAGCAGGACCCTCCAGGGAAGCTCCTACGAGCAGTACTTC	CASRTLQGSSYEQYF
TRBJ2-2	TRBV28	-	TRBD2	TGTGCCAGCAGGAGACTAGCGGGGTCGGGCACCGGGGAGCTGTTTTTT	CASRRLAGSGTGELFF
TRBJ1-2	TRBV7-9	-	-	TGTGCCAGCAGCTTAGCCGCGGGGAGAGGCTACACCTTC	CASSLAAGRGYTF
TRBJ1-5	TRBV6-6	-	-	TGTGCCAGTAGCCTCCAGGACACCCGCGAGCCCCAGCATTTT	CASSLQDTREPQHF
TRBJ1-2	TRBV10-3	once	TRBD1	TGTGCCATCAGTGAGCCCTCCAGGGGGTCCTACACCTTC	CAISEPSRGSYTF
TRBJ2-7	TRBV6-1	-	-	TGTGCCAGCAGTGCCCTCCCGGGACGGTCGATTTACGAGCAGTACTTC	CASSALPGRSIYEQYF
TRBJ2-1	TRBV6-6	-	-	TGTGCCAGCAGTTACTCACAACTAGAGGGCAATGAGCAGTTCTTC	CASSYSQLEGNEQFF
TRBJ1-1	TRBV7-3	-	TRBD1	TGTGCCAGCAGCCGGGACAGGAACACTGAAGCTTTCTTT	CASSRDRNTEAFF
TRBJ2-7	TRBV5-1	-	-	TGCGCCAGCAGCCTAAAGGGATCAGGGAGGTACGAGCAGTACTTC	CASSLKGSGRYEQYF
TRBJ2-6	TRBV6-5	-	-	TGTGCCAGCACAGGGGCGAACTCTGGGGCCAACGTCCTGACTTTC	CASTGANSGANVLTF
TRBJ1-2	TRBV9	-	TRBD1	TGTGCCAGCAGCCCTCGGGACAGGGGCTATGGCTACACCTTC	CASSPRDRGYGYTF
TRBJ2-7	TRBV7-2	-	TRBD2	TGTGCCAGCAGCTTACCCGGGACTAGCGGGAGGGCGCGAGAGCAGTACTTC	CASSLPGTSGRAREQYF
TRBJ1-2	TRBV2	few	-	TGTGCCAGCAAAGAGTACAGTTATGGCTACACCTTC	CASKEYSYGYTF
TRBJ2-5	TRBV7-9	-	-	TGTGCCAGCAGCTCCCAATGGGCGGGGCCCCAAGAGACCCAGTACTTC	CASSSQWAGPQETQYF
TRBJ2-7	TRBV27	-	TRBD2	TGTGCCAGCAGTACGGGACTAGCAGCCTACGAGCAGTACTTC	CASSTGLAAYEQYF
TRBJ1-1	TRBV7-9	-	-	TGTGCCAGCAGCCTTTGGGACATAACTAACACTGAAGCTTTCTTT	CASSLWDITNTEAFF
TRBJ2-5	TRBV2	-	TRBD2	TGTGCCAGCCGGGGGACTAGCGGGGGGCAAGAGACCCAGTACTTC	CASRGTSGGQETQYF
TRBJ1-4	TRBV4-1	-	-	TGCGCCAGCAGCCGTAGTGGGGAAAAACTGTTTTTT	CASSRSGEKLFF
TRBJ1-1	TRBV30	few	-	TGTGCCTGGAGTGTACCCGGGGTGGGCACTGAAGCTTTCTTT	CAWSVPGVGTEAFF
TRBJ2-2	TRBV5-4	once	TRBD2	TGTGCCAGCAGCCCGGGACTAGCGGGGACCGGGGAGCTGTTTTTT	CASSPGLAGTGELFF
TRBJ1-2	TRBV15	-	TRBD1	TGTGCCACCAGCCTTGGGCAGGGGGTGACGGAGGGCTACACCTTC	CATSLGQGVTEGYTF